Listed here is a single T cell receptor beta chain. The sample belongs to a study of control samples from healthy donors and cancer patients. Sequencing used immunoSEQ multiplex PCR; TCRdb keeps in-frame clones, though not all of them. The sample holds about 92,000 clones, roughly 78% seen once. This CDR3 is built from 16 residues. Germline V CDR1 and CDR2: MDHEN, SYDVKM. J was trimmed by 5 bases and V by 7 bases; bases with no gene match: 17. The rearrangement links TRBV28 to TRBJ2-7; 7 nucleotides line up with TRBD1. This sequence was found in a woman in her sixties in good health. Sequenced material: blood. The CDR3 sequence is CASMSQTGISVHEQYF. CDR3 sequence (DNA): TGTGCCAGCATGTCCCAGACAGGGATAAGTGTTCACGAGCAGTACTTC.